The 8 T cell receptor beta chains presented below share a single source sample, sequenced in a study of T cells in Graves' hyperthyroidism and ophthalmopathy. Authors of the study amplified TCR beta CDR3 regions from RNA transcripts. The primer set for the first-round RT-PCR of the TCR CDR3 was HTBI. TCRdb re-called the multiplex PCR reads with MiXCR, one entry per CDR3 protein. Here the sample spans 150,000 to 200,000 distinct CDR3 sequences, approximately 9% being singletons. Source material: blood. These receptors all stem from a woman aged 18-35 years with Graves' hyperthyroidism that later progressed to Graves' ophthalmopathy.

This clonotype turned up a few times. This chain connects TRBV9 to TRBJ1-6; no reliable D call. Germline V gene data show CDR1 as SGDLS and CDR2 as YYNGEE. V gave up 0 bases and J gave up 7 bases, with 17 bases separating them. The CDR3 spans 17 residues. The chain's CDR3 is CASSVGTAEKGNSPLHF. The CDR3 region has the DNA TGTGCCAGCAGCGTAGGGACGGCCGAAAAGGGAAATTCACCCCTCCACTTT.

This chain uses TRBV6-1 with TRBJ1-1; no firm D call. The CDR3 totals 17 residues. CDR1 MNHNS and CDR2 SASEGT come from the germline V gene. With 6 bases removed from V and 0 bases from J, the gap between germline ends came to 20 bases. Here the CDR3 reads CASSRTEGGPMNTEAFF. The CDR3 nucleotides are TGTGCCAGCAGCCGAACAGAGGGAGGACCCATGAACACTGAAGCTTTCTTT.

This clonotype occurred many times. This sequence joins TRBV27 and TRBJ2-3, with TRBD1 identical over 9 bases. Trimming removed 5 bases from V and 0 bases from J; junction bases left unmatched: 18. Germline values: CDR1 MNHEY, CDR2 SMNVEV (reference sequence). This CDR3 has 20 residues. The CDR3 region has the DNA TGTGCCAGCAGTAGAAAGGGACAGGGTATTGCCACCACTAGCACAGATACGCAGTATTTT. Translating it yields CASSRKGQGIATTSTDTQYF.

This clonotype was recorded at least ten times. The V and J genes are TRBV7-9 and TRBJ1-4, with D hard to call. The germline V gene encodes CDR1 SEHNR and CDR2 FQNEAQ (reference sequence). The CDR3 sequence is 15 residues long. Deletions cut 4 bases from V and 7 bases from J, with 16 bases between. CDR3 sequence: CASSSGREIGEKLFF. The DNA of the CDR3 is TGTGCCAGCAGCTCCGGCCGGGAAATCGGTGAAAAACTGTTTTTT. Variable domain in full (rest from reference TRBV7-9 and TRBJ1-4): DTGVSQNPRHKITKRGQNVTFRCDPISEHNRLYWYRQTLGQGPEFLTYFQNEAQLEKSRLLSDRFSAERPKGSFSTLEIQRTEQGDSAMYLCASSSGREIGEKLFFGSGTQLSVL.

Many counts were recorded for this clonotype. This CDR3 reads CSARPTSGGSLRETQYF. The CDR3 region has the DNA TGCAGTGCTCGCCCGACTAGCGGGGGAAGCCTTCGAGAGACCCAGTACTTC. The chain carries TRBV20-1 and TRBJ2-5; 12 positions agree with TRBD2. The V and J ends lost 5 bases and 4 bases, in that order; junction bases with no gene match: 14. The CDR3 length is 17 residues. Germline CDR1 reads DFQATT; CDR2 reads SNEGSKA (reference sequence).

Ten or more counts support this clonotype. CDR3: CASPLANTGELFF. CDR3 in DNA: TGTGCCAGTCCACTAGCAAACACCGGGGAGCTGTTTTTT. This sequence joins TRBV6-1 and TRBJ2-2, with a possible D match to TRBD2 (6 bases). The CDR3 is made up of 13 amino acids. V was clipped by 9 bases and J by 2 bases, with 10 bases between them. From germline, CDR1 is MNHNS and CDR2 SASEGT.

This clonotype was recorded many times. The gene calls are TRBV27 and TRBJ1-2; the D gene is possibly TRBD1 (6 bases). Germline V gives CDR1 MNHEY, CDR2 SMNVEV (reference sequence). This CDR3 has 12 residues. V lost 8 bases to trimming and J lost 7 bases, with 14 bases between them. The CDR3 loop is CASGRQVSGYTF. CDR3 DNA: TGTGCCAGCGGCCGACAGGTCTCTGGCTACACCTTC.

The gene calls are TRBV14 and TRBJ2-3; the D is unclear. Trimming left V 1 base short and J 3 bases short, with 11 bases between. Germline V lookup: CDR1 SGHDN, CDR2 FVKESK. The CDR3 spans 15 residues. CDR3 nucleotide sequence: TGTGCCAGCAGCCAAGGGTACTGGATGACAGATACGCAGTATTTT. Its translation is CASSQGYWMTDTQYF.